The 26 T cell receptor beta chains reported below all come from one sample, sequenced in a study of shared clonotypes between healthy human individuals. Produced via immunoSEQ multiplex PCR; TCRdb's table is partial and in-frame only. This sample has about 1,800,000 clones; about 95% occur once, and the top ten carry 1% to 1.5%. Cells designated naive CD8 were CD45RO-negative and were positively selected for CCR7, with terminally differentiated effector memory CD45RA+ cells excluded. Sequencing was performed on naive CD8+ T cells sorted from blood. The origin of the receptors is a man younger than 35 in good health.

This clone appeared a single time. The CDR3 coding sequence is TGTGCCAGCAGCTTAGAGCCAGTCTATGGCTACACCTTC. As protein: CASSLEPVYGYTF. The rearrangement links TRBV7-9 to TRBJ1-2, with D uncertain. Germline assignment: CDR1 SEHNR and CDR2 FQNEAQ (reference sequence). This CDR3 has 13 amino acids. The V end lost 1 base, the J end lost 4 bases, and 7 bases lay between the germline ends.

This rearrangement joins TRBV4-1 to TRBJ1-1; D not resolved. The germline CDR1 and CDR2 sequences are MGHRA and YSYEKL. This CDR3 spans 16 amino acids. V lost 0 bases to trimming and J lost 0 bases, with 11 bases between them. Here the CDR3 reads CASSQDLGFLNTEAFF. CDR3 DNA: TGCGCCAGCAGCCAAGATCTTGGCTTCCTGAACACTGAAGCTTTCTTT.

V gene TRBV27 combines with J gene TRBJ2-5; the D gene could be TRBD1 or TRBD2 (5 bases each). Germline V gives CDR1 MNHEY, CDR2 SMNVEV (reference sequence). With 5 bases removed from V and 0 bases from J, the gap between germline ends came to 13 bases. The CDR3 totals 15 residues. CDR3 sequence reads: CASSPYMGDQETQYF. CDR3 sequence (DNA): TGTGCCAGCAGTCCCTACATGGGGGACCAAGAGACCCAGTACTTC.

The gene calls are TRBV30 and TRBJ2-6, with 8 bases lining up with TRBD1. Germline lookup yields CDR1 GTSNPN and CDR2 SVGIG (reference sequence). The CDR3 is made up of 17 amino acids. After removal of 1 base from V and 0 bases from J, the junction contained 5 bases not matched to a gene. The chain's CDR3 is CAWSGTGRGSGANVLTF. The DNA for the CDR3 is TGTGCCTGGAGTGGGACAGGGCGCGGCTCTGGGGCCAACGTCCTGACTTTC. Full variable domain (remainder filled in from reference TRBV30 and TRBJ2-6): SQTIHQWPATLVQPVGSPLSLECTVEGTSNPNLYWYRQAAGRGLQLLFYSVGIGQISSEVPQNLSASRPQDRQFILSSKKLLLSDSGFYLCAWSGTGRGSGANVLTFGAGSRLTVL.

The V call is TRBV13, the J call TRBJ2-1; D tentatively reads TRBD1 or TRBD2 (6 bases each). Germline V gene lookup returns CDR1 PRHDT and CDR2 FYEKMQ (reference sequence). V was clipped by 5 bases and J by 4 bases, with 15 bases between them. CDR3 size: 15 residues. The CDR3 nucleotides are TGTGCCAGCAGCCCCCCGGGGGCCCCGTACAATGAGCAGTTCTTC. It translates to CASSPPGAPYNEQFF.

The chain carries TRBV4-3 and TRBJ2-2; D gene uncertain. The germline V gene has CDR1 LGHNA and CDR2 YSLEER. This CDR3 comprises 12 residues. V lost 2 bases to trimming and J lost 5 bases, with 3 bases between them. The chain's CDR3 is CASSQYTGELFF. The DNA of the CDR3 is TGCGCCAGCAGCCAATATACCGGGGAGCTGTTTTTT.

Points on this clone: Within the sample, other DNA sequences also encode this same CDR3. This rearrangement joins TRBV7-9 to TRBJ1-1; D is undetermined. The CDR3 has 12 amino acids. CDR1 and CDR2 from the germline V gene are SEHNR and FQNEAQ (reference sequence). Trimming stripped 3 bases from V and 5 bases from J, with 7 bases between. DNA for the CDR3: TGTGCCAGCAGCTTGAGTGGGACTGAAGCTTTCTTT. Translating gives CASSLSGTEAFF.

The CDR3 loop is CASSRQGFNSPLHF. CDR3 DNA sequence: TGTGCCAGCAGCCGACAGGGGTTTAATTCACCCCTCCACTTT. The chain couples TRBV5-4 to TRBJ1-6; TRBD1 agrees at 8 bases. The CDR3 extends over 14 amino acids. The V segment lost 4 bases and the J segment 6 bases; nucleotides outside the gene matches: 3. Germline assignment: CDR1 SGHNT and CDR2 YYREEE (reference sequence).

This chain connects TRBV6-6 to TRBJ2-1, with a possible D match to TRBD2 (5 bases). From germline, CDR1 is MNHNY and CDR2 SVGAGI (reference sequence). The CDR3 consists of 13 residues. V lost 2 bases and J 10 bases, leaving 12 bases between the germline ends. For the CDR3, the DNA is TGTGCCAGCAGTTACCCCCGCGGGCCCGAGCAGTTCTTC. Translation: CASSYPRGPEQFF.

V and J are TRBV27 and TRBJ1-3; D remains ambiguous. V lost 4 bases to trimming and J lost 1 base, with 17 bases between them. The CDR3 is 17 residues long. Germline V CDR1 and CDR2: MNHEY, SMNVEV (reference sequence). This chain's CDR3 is CASSSMDGYYSGNTIYF. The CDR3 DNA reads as TGTGCCAGCAGTTCGATGGACGGATACTATTCTGGAAACACCATATATTTT.

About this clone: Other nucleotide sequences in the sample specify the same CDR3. CDR3 bases: TGTGCCAGCTCACCCGGAGTTAACACTGAAGCTTTCTTT. Its protein product is CASSPGVNTEAFF. The genes are TRBV18 and TRBJ1-1, with D uncertain. Germline V lookup: CDR1 KGHSH, CDR2 LQKENI. V shed 3 bases and J shed 2 bases, with 7 bases lying between them. This CDR3 is 13 amino acids long.

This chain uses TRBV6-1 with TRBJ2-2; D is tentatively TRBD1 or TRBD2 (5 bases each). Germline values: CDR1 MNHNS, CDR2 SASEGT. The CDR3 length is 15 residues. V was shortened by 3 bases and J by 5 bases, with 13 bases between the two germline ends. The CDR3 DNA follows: TGTGCCAGCAGTGAGCTCCGGGACCAAACCGGGGAGCTGTTTTTT. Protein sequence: CASSELRDQTGELFF.

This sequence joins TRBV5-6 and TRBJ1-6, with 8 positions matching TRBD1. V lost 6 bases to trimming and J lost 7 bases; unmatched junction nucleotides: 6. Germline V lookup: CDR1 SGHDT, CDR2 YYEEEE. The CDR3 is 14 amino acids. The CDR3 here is CASTLGTGNSPLHF. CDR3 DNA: TGTGCCAGCACCCTCGGGACAGGAAATTCACCCCTCCACTTT.

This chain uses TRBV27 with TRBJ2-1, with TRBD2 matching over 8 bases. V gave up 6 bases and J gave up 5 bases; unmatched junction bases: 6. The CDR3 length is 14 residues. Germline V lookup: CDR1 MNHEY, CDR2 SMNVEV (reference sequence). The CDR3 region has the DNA TGTGCCAGCAGGGTAGCGGGACCGAACAATGAGCAGTTCTTC. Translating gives CASRVAGPNNEQFF.

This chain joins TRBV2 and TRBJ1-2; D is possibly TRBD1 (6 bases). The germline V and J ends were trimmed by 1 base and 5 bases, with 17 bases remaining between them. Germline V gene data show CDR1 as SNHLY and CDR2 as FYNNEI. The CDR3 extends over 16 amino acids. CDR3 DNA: TGTGCCAGCAGTGAAGGAAGGGGGGGGCCCGAATATGGCTACACCTTC. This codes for CASSEGRGGPEYGYTF.

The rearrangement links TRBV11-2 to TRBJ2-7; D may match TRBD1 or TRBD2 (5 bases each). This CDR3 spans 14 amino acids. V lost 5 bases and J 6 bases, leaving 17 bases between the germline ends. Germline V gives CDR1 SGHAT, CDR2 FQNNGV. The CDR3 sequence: CASSPASGRSEQYF. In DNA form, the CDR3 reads TGTGCCAGCAGCCCCGCCTCGGGACGTAGCGAGCAGTACTTC. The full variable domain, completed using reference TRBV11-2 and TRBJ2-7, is EAGVAQSPRYKIIEKRQSVAFWCNPISGHATLYWYQQILGQGPKLLIQFQNNGVVDDSQLPKDRFSAERLKGVDSTLKIQPAKLEDSAVYLCASSPASGRSEQYFGPGTRLTVT.

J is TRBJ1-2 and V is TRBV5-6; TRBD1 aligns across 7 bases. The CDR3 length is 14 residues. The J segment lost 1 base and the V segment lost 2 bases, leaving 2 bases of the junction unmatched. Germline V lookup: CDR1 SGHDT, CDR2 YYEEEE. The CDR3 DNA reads TGTGCCAGCAGCTTAGGACAGGATAACTATGGCTACACCTTC. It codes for CASSLGQDNYGYTF.

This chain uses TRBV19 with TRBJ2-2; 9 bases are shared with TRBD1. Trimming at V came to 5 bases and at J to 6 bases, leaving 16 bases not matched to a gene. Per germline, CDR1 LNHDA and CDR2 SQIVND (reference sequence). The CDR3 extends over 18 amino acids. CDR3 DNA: TGTGCCAGTAGTGCTACGGGACAGGGAATGGAAGGGGCCGGGGAGCTGTTTTTT. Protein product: CASSATGQGMEGAGELFF.

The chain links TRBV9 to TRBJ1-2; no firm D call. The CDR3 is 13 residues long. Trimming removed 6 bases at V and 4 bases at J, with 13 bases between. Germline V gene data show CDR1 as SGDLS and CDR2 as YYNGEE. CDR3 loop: CASTPGPGYGYTF. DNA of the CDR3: TGTGCCAGCACCCCAGGCCCTGGCTATGGCTACACCTTC.

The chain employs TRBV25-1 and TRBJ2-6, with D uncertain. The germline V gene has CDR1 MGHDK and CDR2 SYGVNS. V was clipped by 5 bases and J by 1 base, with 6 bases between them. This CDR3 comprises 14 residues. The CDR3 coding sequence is TGTGCCAGCAGTAGTCTATCTGGGGCCAACGTCCTGACTTTC. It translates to CASSSLSGANVLTF.

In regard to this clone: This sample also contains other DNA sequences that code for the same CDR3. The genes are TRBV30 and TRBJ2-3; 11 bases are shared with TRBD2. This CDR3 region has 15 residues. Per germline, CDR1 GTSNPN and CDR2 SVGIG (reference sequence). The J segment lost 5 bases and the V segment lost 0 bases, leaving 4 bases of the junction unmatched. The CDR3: CAWSVLAGAGDTQYF. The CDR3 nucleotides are TGTGCCTGGAGTGTACTAGCGGGGGCGGGAGATACGCAGTATTTT.

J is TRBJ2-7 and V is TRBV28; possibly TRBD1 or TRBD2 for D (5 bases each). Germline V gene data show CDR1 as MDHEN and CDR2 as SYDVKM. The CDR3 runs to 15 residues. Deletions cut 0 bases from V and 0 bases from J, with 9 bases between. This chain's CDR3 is CASSLWDGTSYEQYF. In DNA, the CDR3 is TGTGCCAGCAGTTTATGGGACGGGACCTCCTACGAGCAGTACTTC.

The CDR3 DNA reads TGTGCCAGCAGCTTAGATATCGGACTAGCCACCGGGGAGCTGTTTTTT. Amino acids: CASSLDIGLATGELFF. The rearrangement joins TRBV7-6 to TRBJ2-2, with TRBD2 matching over 8 bases. Trimming took 1 base from V and 4 from J; bases not matched to a gene: 5. The CDR3 runs to 16 residues. Germline-derived CDR1 and CDR2 are SGHVS and FNYEAQ.

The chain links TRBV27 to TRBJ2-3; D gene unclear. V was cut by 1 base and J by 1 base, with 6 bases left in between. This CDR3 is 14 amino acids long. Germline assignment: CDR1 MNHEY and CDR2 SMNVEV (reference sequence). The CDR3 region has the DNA TGTGCCAGCAGTTTATTCGCAGGCACAGATACGCAGTATTTT. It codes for CASSLFAGTDTQYF.

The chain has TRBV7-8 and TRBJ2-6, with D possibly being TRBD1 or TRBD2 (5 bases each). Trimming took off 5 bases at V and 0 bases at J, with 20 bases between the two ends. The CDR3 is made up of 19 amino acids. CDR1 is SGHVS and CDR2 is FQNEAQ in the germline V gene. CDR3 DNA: TGTGCCAGCAGCGCAGGACATCTCCTCGAGGGCTCTGGGGCCAACGTCCTGACTTTC. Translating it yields CASSAGHLLEGSGANVLTF.

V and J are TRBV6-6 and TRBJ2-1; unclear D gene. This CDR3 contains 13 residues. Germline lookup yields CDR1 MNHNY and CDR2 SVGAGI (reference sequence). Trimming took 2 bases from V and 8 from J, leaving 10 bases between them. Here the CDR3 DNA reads TGTGCCAGCAGTTACCCAATTCTGGATGAGCAGTTCTTC. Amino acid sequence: CASSYPILDEQFF.